The 30 T cell receptor beta chains given below trace back to one sample, sequenced in a study of blood T cells in healthy people across ages. Primed by a sample-barcoded 5' primer and a J-beta primer mix, a second PCR proceeded for about 6 to 11 cycles. TCRdb re-analysed the 5' RACE reads in MiXCR, keeping a single row per CDR3 protein. The top ten clones hold 7.9% of a sample with roughly 1,500,000 distinct CDR3 sequences, approximately 40% of them seen once. The material sequenced was blood. The receptor set was obtained from a woman aged 18 to 35 in good health.

This clonotype was counted at least ten times. J is TRBJ2-1 and V is TRBV12-3 or TRBV12-4; D is ambiguous. V lost 8 bases and J 6 bases, leaving 11 bases between the germline ends. This CDR3 has 12 residues. The CDR3 bases are TGTGCCAGCCGGGCTAGTGGCAATGAGCAGTTCTTC. Its translation: CASRASGNEQFF.

The chain uses TRBV12-3 or TRBV12-4 and TRBJ1-5; D is unresolved. The CDR3 runs 13 residues. V was clipped by 10 bases and J by 3 bases, with 13 bases between them. The CDR3 is CATTYGFNQPQHF. CDR3 sequence (DNA): TGTGCCACCACCTACGGTTTCAATCAGCCCCAGCATTTT.

In this sample, this clonotype turned up a few times. The chain has TRBV20-1 and TRBJ1-1, with D unclear. The ends were cut back, 3 bases at V and 1 base at J, with 15 bases in the middle. The V gene's germline CDR1 is DFQATT and CDR2 SNEGSKA (reference sequence). The CDR3 extends over 15 amino acids. The DNA for the CDR3 is TGCAGTGCTAGGCTGGCCGAGAGTCCGAACACTGAAGCTTTCTTT. This gives the protein CSARLAESPNTEAFF.

The chain has TRBV6-5 and TRBJ2-1; D unresolved. Near its end, the DNA agrees better with TRBJ2-7, so the J call may be wrong. CDR3 length: 13 amino acids. CDR1 MNHEY and CDR2 SVGAGI come from the germline V gene. This CDR3 is CASSYGSPSEQYF. The CDR3 nucleotides read TGTGCCAGCAGTTACGGGTCGCCGAGTGAGCAGTACTTC.

There are a few counts of this clonotype. The chain has TRBV25-1 and TRBJ1-5; no firm D call. This CDR3 is 15 amino acids long. The V and J ends lost 3 bases and 6 bases respectively, with 15 bases between them. Looked up from germline, CDR1 is MGHDK and CDR2 is SYGVNS. The DNA for the CDR3 is TGTGCCAGCAGTGATGTGGGCAGCTCAGGTCAGCCCCAGCATTTT. Translating gives CASSDVGSSGQPQHF.

The chain is built from TRBV2 and TRBJ2-7; either TRBD1 or TRBD2 may fit D (5 bases each). The CDR3 contains 16 residues. Germline V gives CDR1 SNHLY, CDR2 FYNNEI. Trimming pared 3 bases from V and 0 bases from J, leaving 15 bases between. The CDR3 here is CASSDGDARSSYEQYF. The CDR3 DNA follows: TGTGCCAGCAGTGACGGGGACGCACGGAGCTCCTACGAGCAGTACTTC.

The gene calls are TRBV20-1 and TRBJ2-7, with TRBD1 identical over 8 bases. Germline CDR1 DFQATT, CDR2 SNEGSKA (reference sequence). The CDR3 length is 14 residues. J gave up 6 bases and V 1 base, and 8 bases lay outside the gene matches. This CDR3 reads CSARGYRGLGEQYF. CDR3 nucleotide sequence: TGCAGTGCTAGAGGATACAGGGGGTTAGGCGAGCAGTACTTC.

The chain joins TRBV9 to TRBJ2-1; TRBD1 might be the D (5 bases). CDR1 is SGDLS, CDR2 YYNGEE, per germline. With 4 bases removed from V and 0 bases from J, the gap between germline ends came to 14 bases. The CDR3 consists of 16 residues. The CDR3, as DNA: TGTGCCAGCAGCCCGAGTAGGGGTTACTCCTACAATGAGCAGTTCTTC. Protein product: CASSPSRGYSYNEQFF.

The V and J genes are TRBV2 and TRBJ1-2, with D perhaps TRBD1 (6 bases). The germline V and J ends were trimmed by 0 bases and 3 bases, with 14 bases remaining between them. CDR3 length: 16 residues. The germline gives CDR1 SNHLY, CDR2 FYNNEI. In nucleotides, the CDR3 is TGTGCCAGCAGTGAAGCGCTTCTTCAGGGGCACTATGGCTACACCTTC. Residues: CASSEALLQGHYGYTF.

The chain carries TRBV9 and TRBJ1-6; D unclear. CDR1 and CDR2 from the germline V gene are SGDLS and YYNGEE. CDR3 length: 15 amino acids. The V and J ends lost 6 bases and 2 bases respectively, with 12 bases between them. CDR3 in amino acids: CASNDGETYNSPLHF. CDR3 in DNA: TGTGCCAGCAACGACGGGGAAACCTATAATTCACCCCTCCACTTT.

The CDR3 region has the DNA TGCGCCAGCAGCTACATCCAGGGGGCGAGGGATGGCTACACCTTC. It encodes CASSYIQGARDGYTF. V is TRBV4-1 and J is TRBJ1-2; 8 bases match TRBD1. The CDR3 runs 15 residues. Germline V gene lookup returns CDR1 MGHRA and CDR2 YSYEKL. With V trimmed by 5 bases and J by 6 bases, 11 bases remained unmatched.

Many counts were recorded for this clonotype. This chain joins TRBV7-2 and TRBJ2-1, with TRBD2 identical over 9 bases. Germline assignment: CDR1 SGHTA and CDR2 FQGNSA. The length of the CDR3 is 15 residues. J lost 9 bases, V lost 1 base, and 7 bases had no gene match. CDR3 in DNA: TGTGCCAGCAGCTTAGGTTTAGCGGGGGTAGGTGAGCAGTTCTTC. Its protein is CASSLGLAGVGEQFF.

This clonotype was seen more than once but under ten times. The chain combines TRBV7-2 with TRBJ1-4, with D possibly matching TRBD1 (5 bases). From germline, CDR1 is SGHTA and CDR2 FQGNSA. This CDR3 has 14 residues. The germline V and J ends were trimmed by 6 bases and 0 bases, with 8 bases remaining between them. The CDR3: CASRVTATNEKLFF. In DNA, the CDR3 is TGTGCCAGCAGGGTGACAGCAACTAATGAAAAACTGTTTTTT.

As DNA, the CDR3 is TGCGCCAGCAGCGGCGGGGACGCCAAAGAGACCCAGTACTTC. It encodes CASSGGDAKETQYF. This chain uses TRBV5-1 with TRBJ2-5, with D perhaps matching TRBD2 (6 bases). The germline V and J ends were trimmed by 4 bases and 3 bases, with 13 bases remaining between them. Germline V gene sequence: CDR1 SGHRS, CDR2 YFSETQ. CDR3 length: 14 amino acids.

This clonotype was recorded many times. The genes are TRBV29-1 and TRBJ2-1; D remains ambiguous. Germline V gene lookup returns CDR1 SQVTM and CDR2 ANQGSEA. The CDR3 runs to 10 residues. The V end was cut by 7 bases, the J end by 3 bases, with 4 bases between. In nucleotides, the CDR3 is TGCAGCGGGGTCTACAATGAGCAGTTCTTC. This translates into CSGVYNEQFF.

This clonotype was seen only a few times. This sequence joins TRBV21-1 and TRBJ2-6; no DNA check was done on the table's D call, TRBD2. TRBV21-1 is listed as a pseudogene. This CDR3 is built from 20 residues. In DNA, the CDR3 is TGTGCCAGCAGTCAATGGAGGCTAGCGGGCGATCCCTCTGGGGCCAACGTCCTGACTTTC. It translates to CASSQWRLAGDPSGANVLTF.

V is TRBV5-1 and J is TRBJ2-7; D perhaps matches TRBD2 (5 bases). This CDR3 has 14 residues. The V end lost 0 bases, the J end lost 0 bases, and 7 bases lay between the germline ends. Germline loops: CDR1 SGHRS, CDR2 YFSETQ. The CDR3 protein is CASSLGSDSYEQYF. CDR3 DNA: TGCGCCAGCAGCTTGGGTAGCGACTCCTACGAGCAGTACTTC.

The rearrangement joins TRBV10-3 to TRBJ2-1, with a tentative D call TRBD2 (8 bases). The V gene's germline CDR1 is ENHRY and CDR2 SYGVKD. The V gene lost 10 bases and the J gene lost 13 bases, with 23 bases spanning the gap. The CDR3 consists of 13 residues. CDR3 loop: CATGREGTETQFF. The CDR3 coding sequence is TGTGCCACTGGCCGGGAGGGGACAGAGACCCAGTTCTTC.

The sample holds one count of this clonotype. CDR3 region: CASRDLSGYEQYF. CDR3 bases: TGCGCCAGCAGAGACCTGTCGGGCTACGAGCAGTACTTC. The V and J genes are TRBV5-1 and TRBJ2-7; D remains ambiguous. The germline V and J ends were trimmed by 5 bases and 3 bases, with 12 bases remaining between them. Germline assignment: CDR1 SGHRS and CDR2 YFSETQ. The CDR3 spans 13 residues. Together with reference TRBV5-1 and TRBJ2-7, the CDR3 gives the full variable domain: KAGVTQTPRYLIKTRGQQVTLSCSPISGHRSVSWYQQTPGQGLQFLFEYFSETQRNKGNFPGRFSGRQFSNSRSEMNVSTLELGDSALYLCASRDLSGYEQYFGPGTRLTVT.

In its sample, this clonotype was seen a few times. The V call is TRBV12-3 or TRBV12-4, the J call TRBJ2-4; no definite D call. The J call is uncertain, as TRBJ2-5 better fits the DNA end. The CDR3 covers 15 residues. The CDR3, as DNA: TGTGCCAGCAGTTTATGGGTCAGTTCCCGAGAGACCCAGTACTTC. It encodes CASSLWVSSRETQYF.

The J gene is TRBJ2-7, the V gene TRBV28; no clear D gene. This CDR3 is 12 amino acids long. V lost 5 bases and J 3 bases, leaving 8 bases between the germline ends. Germline V gene sequence: CDR1 MDHEN, CDR2 SYDVKM. The CDR3: CASSLLLYEQYF. CDR3 sequence (DNA): TGTGCCAGCAGTCTCTTACTCTACGAGCAGTACTTC.

The chain couples TRBV21-1 to TRBJ2-1; the DNA was not used to check the table's D call, TRBD1. TRBV21-1 is termed a pseudogene. The CDR3 runs to 18 residues. CDR3 bases: TGTGCCAGCAGCAAAGCTCGAGGGGGCCGGAGCTTCTATTGGGGGCAGTTCTTC. This encodes CASSKARGGRSFYWGQFF.

The genes are TRBV7-9 and TRBJ1-1; possibly TRBD1 for D (5 bases). This CDR3 spans 16 amino acids. The germline V and J ends were trimmed by 5 bases and 6 bases, with 22 bases remaining between them. Germline values: CDR1 SEHNR, CDR2 FQNEAQ (reference sequence). The CDR3 DNA reads TGTGCCAGCAGCCCCAGAACAGGAGACCTTACGGCTGAAGCTTTCTTT. This sequence encodes CASSPRTGDLTAEAFF.

The chain links TRBV12-3 or TRBV12-4 to TRBJ1-6, with D possibly matching TRBD1 (5 bases). There are 15 residues in the CDR3. V lost 5 bases and J 7 bases, leaving 15 bases between the germline ends. The CDR3 protein is CASSPFTGRNSPLHF. CDR3 nucleotides: TGTGCCAGCAGTCCCTTTACGGGACGGAATTCACCCCTCCACTTT.

Only a few counts were recorded for this clonotype. V and J are TRBV5-1 and TRBJ2-4; the D gene is possibly TRBD1 (5 bases). Germline V gives CDR1 SGHRS, CDR2 YFSETQ. Trimming pared 3 bases from V and 1 base from J, leaving 11 bases between. The CDR3 runs 15 residues. CDR3 in DNA: TGCGCCAGCAGCTACACAGGCCCCGCCAAAAACATTCAGTACTTC. Translating gives CASSYTGPAKNIQYF.

The chain links TRBV6-1 to TRBJ2-1; 8 bases are a match to TRBD2. Germline V lookup: CDR1 MNHNS, CDR2 SASEGT. After removal of 7 bases from V and 5 bases from J, the junction contained 4 bases not matched to a gene. CDR3 length equals 13 residues. The CDR3 DNA is TGTGCCAGCACGAGCGGGGGTAACAATGAGCAGTTCTTC. Encoded protein: CASTSGGNNEQFF.

The chain uses TRBV24-1 and TRBJ2-5; D tentatively fits TRBD1 or TRBD2 (5 bases each). Germline CDR1 reads KGHDR; CDR2 reads SFDVKD. Trimming removed 1 base at V and 3 bases at J, with 11 bases between. The CDR3 is 15 amino acids. CDR3 in amino acids: CATSDFKGREETQYF. CDR3 nucleotides: TGTGCCACCAGTGATTTCAAGGGGCGGGAAGAGACCCAGTACTTC.

The J gene is TRBJ2-1, the V gene TRBV4-2, with 11 bases matching TRBD1. V was clipped by 1 base and J by 0 bases; unmatched bases: 8. The CDR3 length is 19 residues. CDR1 and CDR2 from the germline V gene are LGHNA and YNFKEQ. The CDR3 nucleotides read TGTGCCAGCAGCCAAGGCGGGACAGGGGGTGAGAGCTCCTACAATGAGCAGTTCTTC. Translated, it gives CASSQGGTGGESSYNEQFF.

The V call is TRBV28, the J call TRBJ2-5; D is unresolved. Germline V gives CDR1 MDHEN, CDR2 SYDVKM. V gave up 5 bases and J gave up 11 bases, with 15 bases separating them. The CDR3 has 12 amino acids. The chain's CDR3 is CASSPRLSEQYF. For the CDR3, the DNA is TGTGCCAGCAGTCCCCGACTGAGTGAGCAGTACTTC.

CDR3 sequence (DNA): TGCGCCAGCAGCTTGTATGCGGGGGGGGCCACAGATACGCAGTATTTT. Protein product: CASSLYAGGATDTQYF. This rearrangement joins TRBV5-1 to TRBJ2-3; 9 nucleotides line up with TRBD2. With 1 base clipped from V and 2 bases from J, the junction kept 5 bases outside the gene matches. Germline CDR1 SGHRS, CDR2 YFSETQ. The CDR3 is 16 residues long.